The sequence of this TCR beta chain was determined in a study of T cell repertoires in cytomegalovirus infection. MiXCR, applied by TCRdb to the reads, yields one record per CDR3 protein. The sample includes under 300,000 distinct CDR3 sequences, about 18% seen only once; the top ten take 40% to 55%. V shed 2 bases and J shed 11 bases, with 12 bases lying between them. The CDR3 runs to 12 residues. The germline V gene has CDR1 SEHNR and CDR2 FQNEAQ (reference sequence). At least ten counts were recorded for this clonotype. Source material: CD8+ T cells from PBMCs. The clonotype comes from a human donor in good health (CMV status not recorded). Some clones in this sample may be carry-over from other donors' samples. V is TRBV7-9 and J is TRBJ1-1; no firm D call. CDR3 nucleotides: TGTGCCAGCAGCTTAACTTGGGCCGACGCTTTCTTT. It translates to CASSLTWADAFF.